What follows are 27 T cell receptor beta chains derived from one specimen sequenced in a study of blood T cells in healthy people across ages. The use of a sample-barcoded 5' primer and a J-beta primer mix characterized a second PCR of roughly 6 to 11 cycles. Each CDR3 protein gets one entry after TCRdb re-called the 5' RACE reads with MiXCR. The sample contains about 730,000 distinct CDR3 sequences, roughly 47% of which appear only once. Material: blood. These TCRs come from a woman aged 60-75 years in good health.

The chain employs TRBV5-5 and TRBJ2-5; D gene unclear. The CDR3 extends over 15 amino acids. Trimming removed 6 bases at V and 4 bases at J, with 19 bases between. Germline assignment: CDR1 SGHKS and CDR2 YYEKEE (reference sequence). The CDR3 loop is CASTKLGQSGETQYF. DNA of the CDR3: TGTGCCAGCACCAAGCTTGGTCAGAGTGGAGAGACCCAGTACTTC.

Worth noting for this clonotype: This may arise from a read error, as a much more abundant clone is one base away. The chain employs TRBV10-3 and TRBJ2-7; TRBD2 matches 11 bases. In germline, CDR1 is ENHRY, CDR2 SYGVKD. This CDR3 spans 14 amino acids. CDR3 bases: TGTGCCGTCAGTGGGACTAGCGGAGCCTACGAGCAGTACTTC. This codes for CAVSGTSGAYEQYF.

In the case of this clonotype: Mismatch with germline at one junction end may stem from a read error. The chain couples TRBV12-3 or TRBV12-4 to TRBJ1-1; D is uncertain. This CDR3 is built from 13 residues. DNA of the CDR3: TGTGCCGGCAGTTTAGTCGGGCAGAATGTAGCTTTCTTT. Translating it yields CAGSLVGQNVAFF.

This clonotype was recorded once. The CDR3 DNA sequence: TGTGCCAGCAGCTTAGCGATAGGCGCCTACGAGCAGTACTTC. Translated, it gives CASSLAIGAYEQYF. The chain carries TRBV7-2 and TRBJ2-7; D gene uncertain. Trimming removed 0 bases at V and 2 bases at J, with 8 bases between. CDR3 size: 14 residues. The germline CDR1 and CDR2 sequences are SGHTA and FQGNSA.

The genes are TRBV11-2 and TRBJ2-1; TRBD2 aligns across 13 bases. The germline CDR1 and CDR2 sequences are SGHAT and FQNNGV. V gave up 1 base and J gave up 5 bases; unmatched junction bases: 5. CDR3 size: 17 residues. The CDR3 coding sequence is TGTGCCAGCAGCTTAGCCGGGACTAGCGGGACTAACAATGAGCAGTTCTTC. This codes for CASSLAGTSGTNNEQFF.

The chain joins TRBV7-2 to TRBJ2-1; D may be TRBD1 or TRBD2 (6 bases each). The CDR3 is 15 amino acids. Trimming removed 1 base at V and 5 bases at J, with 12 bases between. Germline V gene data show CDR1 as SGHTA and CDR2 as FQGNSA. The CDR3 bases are TGTGCCAGCAGCTTAGTTGGCGGGACAAACAATGAGCAGTTCTTC. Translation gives CASSLVGGTNNEQFF.

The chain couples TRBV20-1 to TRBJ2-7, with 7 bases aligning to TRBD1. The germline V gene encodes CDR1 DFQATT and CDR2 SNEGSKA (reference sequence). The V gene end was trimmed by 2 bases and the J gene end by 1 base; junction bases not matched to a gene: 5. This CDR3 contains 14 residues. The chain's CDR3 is CSARQTGWSYEQYF. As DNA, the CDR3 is TGCAGTGCTAGACAGACAGGGTGGTCCTACGAGCAGTACTTC.

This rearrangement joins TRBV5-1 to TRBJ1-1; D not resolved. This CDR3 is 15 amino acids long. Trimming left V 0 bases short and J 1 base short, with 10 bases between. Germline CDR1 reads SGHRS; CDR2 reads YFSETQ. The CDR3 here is CASSLDGGRNTEAFF. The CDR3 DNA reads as TGCGCCAGCAGCTTGGATGGAGGGCGGAACACTGAAGCTTTCTTT.

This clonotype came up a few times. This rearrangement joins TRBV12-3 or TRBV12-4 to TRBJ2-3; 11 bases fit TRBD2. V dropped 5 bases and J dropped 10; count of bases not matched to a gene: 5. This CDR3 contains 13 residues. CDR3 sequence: CASSSSGGAPQYF. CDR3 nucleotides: TGTGCCAGCAGTAGTAGCGGGGGGGCCCCGCAGTATTTT.

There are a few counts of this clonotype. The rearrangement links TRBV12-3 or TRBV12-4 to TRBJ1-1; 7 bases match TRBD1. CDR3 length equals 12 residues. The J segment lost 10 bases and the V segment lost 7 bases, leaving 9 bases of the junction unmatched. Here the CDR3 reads CASKTEGAAAFF. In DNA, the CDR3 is TGTGCCAGCAAGACGGAGGGGGCAGCAGCTTTCTTT.

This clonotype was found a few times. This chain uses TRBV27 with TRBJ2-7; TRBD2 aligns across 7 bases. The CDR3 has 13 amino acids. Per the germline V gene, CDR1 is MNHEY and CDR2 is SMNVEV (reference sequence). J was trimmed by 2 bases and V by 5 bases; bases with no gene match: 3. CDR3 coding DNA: TGTGCCAGCAGTCGCGGGGGACCCTACGAGCAGTACTTC. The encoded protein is CASSRGGPYEQYF.

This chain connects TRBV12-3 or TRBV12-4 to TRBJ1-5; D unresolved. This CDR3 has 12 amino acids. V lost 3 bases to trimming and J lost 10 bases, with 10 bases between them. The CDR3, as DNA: TGTGCCAGCAGTTTGGGTTTTGAACCCCAGCATTTT. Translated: CASSLGFEPQHF.

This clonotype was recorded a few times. CDR3 sequence (DNA): TGTGCCAGCAACCCGACAGGAGTCGAATCCTACGAGCAGTACTTC. This sequence encodes CASNPTGVESYEQYF. V and J are TRBV12-3 or TRBV12-4 and TRBJ2-7; the D gene is possibly TRBD1 (6 bases). The CDR3 consists of 15 residues. V was clipped by 7 bases and J by 1 base, with 17 bases between them.

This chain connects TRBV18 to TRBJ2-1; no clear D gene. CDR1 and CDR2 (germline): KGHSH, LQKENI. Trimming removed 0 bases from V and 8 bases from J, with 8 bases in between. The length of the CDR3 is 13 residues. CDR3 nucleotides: TGTGCCAGCTCACCACCGAATGGCTATGAGCAGTTCTTC. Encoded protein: CASSPPNGYEQFF.

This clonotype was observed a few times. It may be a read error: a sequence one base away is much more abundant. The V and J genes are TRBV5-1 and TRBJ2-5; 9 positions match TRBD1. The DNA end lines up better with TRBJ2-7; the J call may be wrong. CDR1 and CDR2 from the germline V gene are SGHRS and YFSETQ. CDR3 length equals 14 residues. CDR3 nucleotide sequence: TGCGCCAGCAACGCCGGGACAGGGACTTACGAGCAGTACTTC. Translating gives CASNAGTGTYEQYF.

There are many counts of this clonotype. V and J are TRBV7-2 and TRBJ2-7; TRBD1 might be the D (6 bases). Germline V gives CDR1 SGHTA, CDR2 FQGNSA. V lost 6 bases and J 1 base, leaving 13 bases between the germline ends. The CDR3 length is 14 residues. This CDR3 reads CASRRGHESYEQYF. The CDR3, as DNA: TGTGCCAGCAGAAGGGGACACGAGTCCTACGAGCAGTACTTC.

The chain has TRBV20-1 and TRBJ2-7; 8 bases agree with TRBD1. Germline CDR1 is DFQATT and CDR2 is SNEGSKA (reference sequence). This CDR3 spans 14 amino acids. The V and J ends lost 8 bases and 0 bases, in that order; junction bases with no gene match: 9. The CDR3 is CSPDRAEFSYEQYF. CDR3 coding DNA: TGCAGTCCGGACAGGGCAGAATTCTCCTACGAGCAGTACTTC.

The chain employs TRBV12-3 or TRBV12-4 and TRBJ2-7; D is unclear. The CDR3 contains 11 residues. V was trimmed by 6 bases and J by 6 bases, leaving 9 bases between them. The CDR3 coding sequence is TGTGCCAGCAGGGACGGTTCCGAGCAGTACTTC. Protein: CASRDGSEQYF.

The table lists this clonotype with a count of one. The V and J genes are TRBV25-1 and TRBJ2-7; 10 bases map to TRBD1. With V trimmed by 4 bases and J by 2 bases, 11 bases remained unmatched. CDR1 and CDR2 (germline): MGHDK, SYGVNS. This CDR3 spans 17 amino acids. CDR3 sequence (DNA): TGTGCCAGCAGTGCGGGACAGGGGCGATTCATGGCCTACGAGCAGTACTTC. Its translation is CASSAGQGRFMAYEQYF.

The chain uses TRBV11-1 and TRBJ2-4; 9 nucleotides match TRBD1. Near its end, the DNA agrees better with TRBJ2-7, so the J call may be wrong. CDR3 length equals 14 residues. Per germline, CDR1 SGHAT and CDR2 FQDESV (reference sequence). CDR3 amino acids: CASSVRDRDYEQYF. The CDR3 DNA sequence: TGTGCCAGCAGCGTCCGGGACAGGGACTACGAGCAGTACTTC.

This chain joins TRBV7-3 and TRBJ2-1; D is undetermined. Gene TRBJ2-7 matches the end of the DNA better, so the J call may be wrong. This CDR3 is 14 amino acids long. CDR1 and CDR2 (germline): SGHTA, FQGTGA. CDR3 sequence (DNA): TGTGCCAGCAGCCTAAACCCAGAAGACAATGAGCAGTACTTC. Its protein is CASSLNPEDNEQYF.

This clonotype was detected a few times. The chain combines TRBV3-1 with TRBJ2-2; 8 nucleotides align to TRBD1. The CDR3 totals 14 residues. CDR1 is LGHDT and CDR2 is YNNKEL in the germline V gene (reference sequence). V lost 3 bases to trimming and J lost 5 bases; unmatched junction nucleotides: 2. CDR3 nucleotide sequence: TGTGCCAGCAGCCAGTGGACAGGGACCGGGGAGCTGTTTTTT. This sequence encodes CASSQWTGTGELFF.

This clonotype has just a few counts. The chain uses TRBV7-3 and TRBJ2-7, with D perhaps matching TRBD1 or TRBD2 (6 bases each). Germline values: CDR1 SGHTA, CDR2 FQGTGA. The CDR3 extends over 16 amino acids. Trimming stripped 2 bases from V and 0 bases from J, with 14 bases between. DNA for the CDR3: TGTGCCAGCAGCTTATACGGCGGAGGGGGCTCCTACGAGCAGTACTTC. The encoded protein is CASSLYGGGGSYEQYF. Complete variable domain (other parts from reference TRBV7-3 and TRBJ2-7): GAGVSQTPSNKVTEKGKYVELRCDPISGHTALYWYRQSLGQGPEFLIYFQGTGAADDSGLPNDRFFAVRPEGSVSTLKIQRTERGDSAVYLCASSLYGGGGSYEQYFGPGTRLTVT.

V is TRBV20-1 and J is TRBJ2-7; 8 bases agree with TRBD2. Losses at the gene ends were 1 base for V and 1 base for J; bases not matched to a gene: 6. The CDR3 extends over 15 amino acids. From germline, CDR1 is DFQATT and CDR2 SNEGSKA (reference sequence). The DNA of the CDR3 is TGCAGTGCTAGAGGCAATCGCGGGAGGTCCTACGAGCAGTACTTC. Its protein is CSARGNRGRSYEQYF.

CDR3 amino acids: CASSMRTGENTGELFF. As DNA, the CDR3 is TGTGCCAGCAGCATGAGGACAGGAGAGAACACCGGGGAGCTGTTTTTT. The chain has TRBV7-9 and TRBJ2-2, with 7 bases lining up with TRBD1. CDR3 length equals 16 residues. The V gene end was trimmed by 5 bases and the J gene end by 1 base; junction bases not matched to a gene: 7. Germline loops: CDR1 SEHNR, CDR2 FQNEAQ (reference sequence).

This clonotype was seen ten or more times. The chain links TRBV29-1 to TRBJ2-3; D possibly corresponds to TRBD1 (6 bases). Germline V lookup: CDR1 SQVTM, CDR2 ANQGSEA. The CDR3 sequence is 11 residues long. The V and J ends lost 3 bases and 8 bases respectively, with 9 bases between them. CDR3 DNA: TGCAGCGTTGAGGGGGCGCTTACGCAGTATTTT. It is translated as CSVEGALTQYF.

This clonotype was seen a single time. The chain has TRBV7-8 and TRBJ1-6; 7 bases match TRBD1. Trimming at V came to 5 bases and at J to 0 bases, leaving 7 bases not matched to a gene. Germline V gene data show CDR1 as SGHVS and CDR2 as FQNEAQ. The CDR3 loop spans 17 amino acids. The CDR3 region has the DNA TGTGCCAGCAGCGCACCGGGACAGAGCTCCTATAATTCACCCCTCCACTTT. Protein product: CASSAPGQSSYNSPLHF.